This T cell receptor (beta chain) was profiled in a study of blood T cell repertoires in COVID-19. Study summary: Nucleic acid was either cDNA or gDNA, and it came from T cells, B-cell-depleted T cells, or PBMCs.

Trimming took 4 bases from V and 2 from J; bases not matched to a gene: 3. Germline V lookup: CDR1 SGHRS, CDR2 YFSETQ. The CDR3 has 15 amino acids. Using immunoSEQ multiplex PCR, the repertoire was profiled, and TCRdb retains in-frame clones only, with some absent. The data contain some 30,000 clones, approximately 90% of them singletons. The sequencing input was peripheral blood. The TCR originated in a middle-aged man with active or convalescent COVID-19. The chain is built from TRBV5-1 and TRBJ1-5, with TRBD1 matching over 10 bases. The CDR3 bases are TGCGCCAGCAGCACAGGGACAGGGGGCAATCAGCCCCAGCATTTT. Translating it yields CASSTGTGGNQPQHF.